This T cell receptor beta chain appears in the sequencing data of a study of response to subunit inactivated influenza vaccine. Trimming cost V 7 bases and J 4 bases, with 17 bases left between them. This CDR3 region has 15 residues. TCRdb ran MiXCR on the RT-PCR reads and lists one entry per CDR3 protein. The data contain around 710,000 distinct CDR3 sequences, around 14% of them singletons. General study findings and limits: Researchers suggested that each seasonal influenza vaccination recruits few new T cells.

This clonotype has ten or more counts. Antigen specificity is unknown. V usage is TRBV12-3 or TRBV12-4 and J usage is TRBJ2-1; the D gene could be TRBD1 or TRBD2 (5 bases each). Sequencing used PBMCs from blood, obtained 14 to 15 days before vaccination. The clonotype was recovered from a man aged 45-60 years who received an inactivated influenza vaccine. CDR3 loop: CASTPPGTYYNEQFF. CDR3 coding DNA: TGTGCCAGCACCCCCCCGGGGACGTATTACAATGAGCAGTTCTTC.